Below are 25 T cell receptor beta chains sequenced from a single sample in a study of T cell responses to AZD1222 COVID-19 vaccine. TCRdb's copy holds only in-frame clones and misses some; the assay was immunoSEQ multiplex PCR. The sample records 90,000 to 100,000 clones, more than 70% being singletons. Sequenced here: peripheral blood, sampled 28 days after the second AZD1222 dose. These receptors were taken from an adult who received the AZD1222 COVID-19 vaccine.

V usage is TRBV6-1 and J usage is TRBJ2-2, with D tentatively TRBD1 (6 bases). The CDR3 has 16 amino acids. From germline, CDR1 is MNHNS and CDR2 SASEGT. Between the trimmed V and J ends, which lost 4 bases and 0 bases, there was a span of 12 bases. The CDR3 DNA sequence: TGTGCCAGCAGTGTAGACAGGTCTGCGAACACCGGGGAGCTGTTTTTT. It is translated as CASSVDRSANTGELFF.

The chain couples TRBV2 to TRBJ1-1, with D possibly being TRBD1 (5 bases). There are 14 residues in the CDR3. CDR1 and CDR2 from the germline V gene are SNHLY and FYNNEI. The V end lost 2 bases, the J end lost 3 bases, and 10 bases lay between the germline ends. CDR3 sequence (DNA): TGTGCCAGCAGTGAAACGGGGCAGTACACTGAAGCTTTCTTT. This translates into CASSETGQYTEAFF. The whole variable domain, filled in from reference TRBV2 and TRBJ1-1, reads EPEVTQTPSHQVTQMGQEVILRCVPISNHLYFYWYRQILGQKVEFLVSFYNNEISEKSEIFDDQFSVERPDGSNFTLKIRSTKLEDSAMYFCASSETGQYTEAFFGQGTRLTVV.

The J gene is TRBJ2-3, the V gene TRBV30; 10 bases map to TRBD1. Germline-derived CDR1 and CDR2 are GTSNPN and SVGIG (reference sequence). This CDR3 is built from 13 residues. The trim removed 5 bases at V and 4 bases at J, leaving 3 bases unmatched. In DNA, the CDR3 is TGTGCCTGGGTGACAGGGGGCGCAGATACGCAGTATTTT. It translates to CAWVTGGADTQYF.

The chain carries TRBV7-9 and TRBJ1-4; 8 nucleotides agree with TRBD1. This CDR3 has 18 residues. V shed 0 bases and J 8 bases; nucleotides not matched to a gene: 14. Germline lookup yields CDR1 SEHNR and CDR2 FQNEAQ (reference sequence). The CDR3: CASSLARTGLPSKEKLFF. The CDR3 DNA sequence: TGTGCCAGCAGCTTAGCTAGGACAGGGCTCCCTTCGAAGGAAAAACTGTTTTTT.

The chain employs TRBV19 and TRBJ1-1; D unclear. The germline V gene has CDR1 LNHDA and CDR2 SQIVND (reference sequence). This CDR3 contains 15 residues. Trimming stripped 6 bases from V and 0 bases from J, with 14 bases between. CDR3 in DNA: TGTGCCAGTAGAAAGGAAGAGCCCATGAACACTGAAGCTTTCTTT. This gives the protein CASRKEEPMNTEAFF. Together with reference TRBV19 and TRBJ1-1, the CDR3 gives the full variable domain: DGGITQSPKYLFRKEGQNVTLSCEQNLNHDAMYWYRQDPGQGLRLIYYSQIVNDFQKGDIAEGYSVSREKKESFPLTVTSAQKNPTAFYLCASRKEEPMNTEAFFGQGTRLTVV.

V gene TRBV29-1 combines with J gene TRBJ1-1, with unresolved D. V was trimmed by 4 bases and J by 4 bases, leaving 7 bases between them. The CDR3 contains 11 residues. Germline assignment: CDR1 SQVTM and CDR2 ANQGSEA. The chain's CDR3 is CSVVWGTEAFF. The CDR3 DNA reads as TGCAGCGTTGTGTGGGGCACTGAAGCTTTCTTT.

V gene TRBV6-5 combines with J gene TRBJ2-7; D not resolved. This CDR3 is built from 15 residues. Trimming shortened V by 4 bases and J by 1 base, and 14 bases separated the two germline ends. CDR1 MNHEY and CDR2 SVGAGI come from the germline V gene. The CDR3, as DNA: TGTGCCAGCAGTTCCACAAGGGTTCGATCCTACGAGCAGTACTTC. Translated, it gives CASSSTRVRSYEQYF.

The rearrangement joins TRBV2 to TRBJ2-5; the D call may be TRBD1 or TRBD2 (5 bases each). V was cut by 3 bases and J by 3 bases, with 20 bases left in between. The length of the CDR3 is 17 residues. CDR1 and CDR2 (germline): SNHLY, FYNNEI. The CDR3 nucleotides are TGTGCCAGCAGTGATGGGGCCGGGACCCTGGGAGAAGAGACCCAGTACTTC. This codes for CASSDGAGTLGEETQYF.

The gene calls are TRBV24-1 and TRBJ2-1; 8 positions agree with TRBD2. This CDR3 has 16 amino acids. The ends lost 5 bases at V and 7 bases at J; junction bases unmatched: 12. CDR1 KGHDR and CDR2 SFDVKD come from the germline V gene. Here the CDR3 reads CATSGMTGRAMNEQFF. In nucleotides, the CDR3 is TGTGCCACCAGTGGAATGACCGGGAGGGCCATGAATGAGCAGTTCTTC.

The genes are TRBV20-1 and TRBJ1-5; D unclear. The CDR3 extends over 13 amino acids. Germline assignment: CDR1 DFQATT and CDR2 SNEGSKA (reference sequence). The V and J ends lost 3 bases and 5 bases respectively, with 11 bases between them. The CDR3 loop is CSASAPEHQPQHF. The CDR3 DNA reads TGCAGTGCTAGTGCACCAGAACATCAGCCCCAGCATTTT.

The chain recombines TRBV19 with TRBJ2-7, with D perhaps TRBD1 (5 bases). Trimming removed 1 base from V and 0 bases from J, with 10 bases in between. Germline V lookup: CDR1 LNHDA, CDR2 SQIVND (reference sequence). This CDR3 has 15 residues. The CDR3 reads CASSIGGYSSYEQYF. The CDR3 nucleotides are TGTGCCAGTAGTATAGGGGGCTACAGCTCCTACGAGCAGTACTTC.

The rearrangement links TRBV6-1 to TRBJ2-2; 7 bases fit TRBD2. The V gene end was trimmed by 3 bases and the J gene end by 0 bases; junction bases not matched to a gene: 7. Germline values: CDR1 MNHNS, CDR2 SASEGT. The CDR3 sequence is 17 residues long. The CDR3 region is CASSEGRGEANTGELFF. The CDR3 coding sequence is TGTGCCAGCAGTGAGGGGAGGGGAGAGGCGAACACCGGGGAGCTGTTTTTT.

The gene calls are TRBV2 and TRBJ1-5; a weak D match, TRBD1 (5 bases). Between the trimmed V and J ends, which lost 4 bases and 2 bases, there was a span of 9 bases. CDR1 is SNHLY and CDR2 is FYNNEI in the germline V gene. The CDR3 consists of 14 residues. Here the CDR3 reads CASSGWGGNQPQHF. The CDR3 nucleotides read TGTGCCAGCAGTGGATGGGGGGGCAATCAGCCCCAGCATTTT.

In its sample, this clone was seen once. This chain joins TRBV28 and TRBJ1-6; TRBD1 matches at 10 bases. Germline CDR1 reads MDHEN; CDR2 reads SYDVKM. This CDR3 has 15 residues. The trim removed 4 bases at V and 7 bases at J, leaving 4 bases unmatched. The CDR3 is CASSYPGQGNSPLHF. Here the CDR3 DNA reads TGTGCCAGCAGTTACCCGGGACAGGGGAATTCACCCCTCCACTTT.

The rearrangement links TRBV19 to TRBJ1-5, with a tentative D call TRBD1 (6 bases). Germline V gene lookup returns CDR1 LNHDA and CDR2 SQIVND (reference sequence). The CDR3 length is 15 residues. V was shortened by 10 bases and J by 0 bases, with 16 bases between the two germline ends. The DNA for the CDR3 is TGTGCCACAGGGAAGGGGGGTTCTAGCAATCAGCCCCAGCATTTT. Translated: CATGKGGSSNQPQHF. Drawing the rest from reference TRBV19 and TRBJ1-5, the complete variable domain is DGGITQSPKYLFRKEGQNVTLSCEQNLNHDAMYWYRQDPGQGLRLIYYSQIVNDFQKGDIAEGYSVSREKKESFPLTVTSAQKNPTAFYLCATGKGGSSNQPQHFGDGTRLSIL.

The gene calls are TRBV12-3 or TRBV12-4 and TRBJ2-7, with D unclear. Between the trimmed V and J ends, which lost 2 bases and 7 bases, there was a span of 9 bases. This CDR3 comprises 12 residues. CDR3 sequence (DNA): TGTGCCAGCAGTTTAAACCCACTTGAGCAGTACTTC. Residues: CASSLNPLEQYF.

The V and J genes are TRBV27 and TRBJ1-5; a possible D gene is TRBD1 (6 bases). Germline CDR1 is MNHEY and CDR2 is SMNVEV (reference sequence). The V gene lost 3 bases and the J gene lost 6 bases, with 12 bases spanning the gap. The CDR3 runs 14 residues. The CDR3 loop is CASSFGGSGQPQHF. The CDR3 nucleotides are TGTGCCAGCAGTTTTGGGGGCTCGGGTCAGCCCCAGCATTTT.

J is TRBJ1-1 and V is TRBV5-1, with D unresolved. This CDR3 contains 12 residues. V shed 3 bases and J shed 5 bases, with 8 bases lying between them. CDR1 and CDR2 (germline): SGHRS, YFSETQ. Here the CDR3 reads CASSSRETEAFF. CDR3 nucleotides: TGCGCCAGCAGCTCACGGGAAACTGAAGCTTTCTTT.

The chain joins TRBV20-1 to TRBJ1-2, with D perhaps TRBD1 (6 bases). Germline CDR1 reads DFQATT; CDR2 reads SNEGSKA (reference sequence). V lost 3 bases, J lost 3 bases, and 8 bases lay in between. The length of the CDR3 is 12 residues. In DNA, the CDR3 is TGCAGTGCTAGTTCAGGGGACTATGGCTACACCTTC. Its translation: CSASSGDYGYTF.

The chain couples TRBV18 to TRBJ2-7, with 8 nucleotides matching TRBD2. Germline values: CDR1 KGHSH, CDR2 LQKENI. CDR3 size: 15 residues. The V segment lost 4 bases and the J segment 1 base; nucleotides outside the gene matches: 6. The CDR3 protein is CASSQPGLASYEQYF. CDR3 DNA: TGTGCCAGCTCACAACCTGGACTAGCTTCCTACGAGCAGTACTTC.

The V and J genes are TRBV28 and TRBJ1-2; a possible D gene is TRBD1 (5 bases). The CDR3 covers 13 residues. The germline gives CDR1 MDHEN, CDR2 SYDVKM. The V end was cut by 6 bases, the J end by 0 bases, with 8 bases between. The CDR3 protein is CASRQATNYGYTF. DNA of the CDR3: TGTGCCAGCAGACAGGCTACTAACTATGGCTACACCTTC.

The rearrangement joins TRBV19 to TRBJ1-2; no firm D call. CDR3 length equals 12 residues. Germline CDR1 reads LNHDA; CDR2 reads SQIVND (reference sequence). V lost 8 bases, J lost 7 bases, and 14 bases lay in between. The CDR3 protein is CASGPRGLGYTF. The CDR3, as DNA: TGTGCCAGTGGCCCGAGAGGGCTTGGCTACACCTTC.

The gene calls are TRBV6-2 or TRBV6-3 and TRBJ1-2, with D tentatively TRBD1 (5 bases). CDR1 MNHEY and CDR2 SVGEGT come from the germline V gene. The CDR3 has 12 residues. The germline V and J ends were trimmed by 3 bases and 8 bases, with 10 bases remaining between them. As DNA, the CDR3 is TGTGCCAGCAGTTATGGGGGACCCGGCTACACCTTC. This sequence encodes CASSYGGPGYTF.

The CDR3 sequence: CASSLGLAGVAEQFF. The CDR3 DNA sequence: TGTGCCAGTAGTTTGGGACTAGCGGGAGTCGCTGAGCAGTTCTTC. The chain combines TRBV19 with TRBJ2-1; 14 nucleotides line up with TRBD2. With V trimmed by 5 bases and J by 9 bases, 6 bases remained unmatched. CDR3 size: 15 residues. Germline V gene sequence: CDR1 LNHDA, CDR2 SQIVND (reference sequence).

This chain joins TRBV18 and TRBJ2-6, with 9 bases lining up with TRBD1. Trimming at V came to 6 bases and at J to 1 base, leaving 7 bases not matched to a gene. Germline CDR1 and CDR2: KGHSH and LQKENI. CDR3 length equals 17 residues. CDR3 bases: TGTGCCAGCTCTTCCGGGACAGGGATTTCTGGGGCCAACGTCCTGACTTTC. It encodes CASSSGTGISGANVLTF.